A selection of T cell receptor beta chains follows, all from one sample in a study of neoadjuvant anti-PD-1 for oral cavity cancer. Method: immunoSEQ multiplex PCR; TCRdb's copy keeps in-frame clones and lacks some. The data contain roughly 15,000 clones, around 64% of them singletons. The sequencing used PBMCs, collected before nivolumab (anti-PD-1) treatment. The receptors originated from a person aged 35 to 85 with oral cavity squamous cell carcinoma. Both conserved end residues are part of each CDR3. Each record gives: V gene, D gene, clone size, J gene, CDR3 DNA, CDR3 protein. The D gene is left open where the match is weak. Rows give clone size only sometimes, using once, few, many, or a class for an expanded clone.

>TRBV5-1|TRBD2|once|TRBJ2-1
TGCGCCAGCAGCTTGGGTACTAGCGGGAAAGTGGGTGAGCAGTTCTTC
CASSLGTSGKVGEQFF
>TRBV10-3|TRBD1|-|TRBJ1-2
TGTGCCATCAGGACAGGGGAGAGCGCAAACTATGGCTACACCTTC
CAIRTGESANYGYTF
>TRBV5-6|-|-|TRBJ2-7
TGTGCCAGCAGCTTGGAGGGCGAGCAGTACTTC
CASSLEGEQYF
>TRBV27|TRBD1|-|TRBJ1-4
TGTGCCAGCGGCCCCAGGGGGACTAATGAAAAACTGTTTTTT
CASGPRGTNEKLFF
>TRBV2|-|-|TRBJ2-5
TGTGCCAGCATCGCGGGTGTTGGGGAGACCCAGTACTTC
CASIAGVGETQYF
>TRBV5-1|TRBD2|few|TRBJ2-7
TGCGCCAGCAGCTCCTGGACTAGCGGGAGTTACGAGCAGTACTTC
CASSSWTSGSYEQYF
>TRBV5-1|-|-|TRBJ2-5
TGCGCCAGCAGCTTGGGCGCCCAGCGGGAGACCCAGTACTTC
CASSLGAQRETQYF
>TRBV29-1|-|-|TRBJ2-3
TGCAGCGTTGGGGACGGAGGTGTTACGCAGTATTTT
CSVGDGGVTQYF
>TRBV6-1|-|-|TRBJ1-3
TGTGCCAGCAGTGTAGGGACTTCCTTTGGAAACACCATATATTTT
CASSVGTSFGNTIYF
>TRBV10-1|-|-|TRBJ2-2
TGCGCCAGCAGTCGGCGGAGGGGCGCAATCGCCGGGGAGCTGTTTTTT
CASSRRRGAIAGELFF
>TRBV29-1|-|-|TRBJ2-1
TGCAGCGTCCTGGGGGGAACCGGAGTTTACAATGAGCAGTTCTTC
CSVLGGTGVYNEQFF
>TRBV30|-|-|TRBJ1-2
TGTGCCTGGAGTGTGATCGGTGGCTACACCTTC
CAWSVIGGYTF
>TRBV7-3|TRBD1|-|TRBJ2-1
TGTGCCAGCAGCTTAACAGTTGGGACAGGTGTCTACAATGAGCAGTTCTTC
CASSLTVGTGVYNEQFF
>TRBV9|TRBD1|once|TRBJ2-5
TGTGCCAGCAGTCGTACAGGGGCGGCAGAGACCCAGTACTTC
CASSRTGAAETQYF
>TRBV5-3|-|-|TRBJ2-7
TGTGCCAGAAGCTGGGACGGCCGCTCCTACGAGCAGTACTTC
CARSWDGRSYEQYF
>TRBV7-8|-|-|TRBJ1-1
TGTGCCAGCAGCTTAACAGGGAACACTGAAGCTTTCTTT
CASSLTGNTEAFF
>TRBV5-1|TRBD2|-|TRBJ2-1
TGCGCCAGCAGCATAGAGAAGCGGGAGTGGAATGAGCAGTTCTTC
CASSIEKREWNEQFF
>TRBV5-4|TRBD1|-|TRBJ2-7
TGTGCCAGCAGCAAGGGGGGACAGGGCTCTTACGAGCAGTACTTC
CASSKGGQGSYEQYF
>TRBV7-8|TRBD2|once|TRBJ2-1
TGTGCCAGCAGCTTAGGGACTAGCGGGGTCTACAATGAGCAGTTCTTC
CASSLGTSGVYNEQFF
>TRBV5-6|-|few|TRBJ1-5
TGTGCCAGCAGCTCAACGGGACTTCAGCCCCAGCATTTT
CASSSTGLQPQHF
>TRBV30|TRBD2|-|TRBJ2-3
TGTGCCTGGAGGGCTAGCGGGAGCCCAGATACGCAGTATTTT
CAWRASGSPDTQYF
>TRBV6-4|-|-|TRBJ1-1
TGTGCCAGAGAGCGGGAACGAAACACTGAAGCTTTCTTT
CARERERNTEAFF
>TRBV7-6|-|once|TRBJ2-2
TGTGCCAGCAGCTTAGGTAGCGGCTCGAACACCGGGGAGCTGTTTTTT
CASSLGSGSNTGELFF
>TRBV9|-|-|TRBJ2-1
TGTGCCAGCAGCGTGCAGGGGATGACCCTGGGTGAGCAGTTCTTC
CASSVQGMTLGEQFF
>TRBV6-6|-|-|TRBJ1-1
TGTGCCAGCTCATACAGGGCCGCTGAAGCTTTCTTT
CASSYRAAEAFF
>TRBV7-3|-|-|TRBJ2-1
TGTGCCAGCAGCGCCTCGGCGGGGAGCAATGAGCAGTTCTTC
CASSASAGSNEQFF
>TRBV25-1|-|few|TRBJ1-2
TGTGCCAGCAGTGAATATCCCAACGGGGGCGATGGCTACACCTTC
CASSEYPNGGDGYTF
>TRBV10-1|TRBD2|medium-sized|TRBJ2-7
TGCGCCAGCAGTGAAGGGCCCCCTACTAGCGCCTACGAGCAGTACTTC
CASSEGPPTSAYEQYF
>TRBV29-1|-|-|TRBJ2-7
TGCAGCGTTGAAGTTAGCAATACCTACGAGCAGTACTTC
CSVEVSNTYEQYF
>TRBV28|-|-|TRBJ2-7
TGTGCCAGCATTTCCCGGGCGCTCGAGCAGTACTTC
CASISRALEQYF
>TRBV5-1|-|-|TRBJ2-7
TGCGCCAGCAGCTTGGAACGGGTGAGCTCCTACGAGCAGTACTTC
CASSLERVSSYEQYF
>TRBV9|-|-|TRBJ2-1
TGTGCCAGCAGCGTAGAGGTAGTAAATGAGCAGTTCTTC
CASSVEVVNEQFF
>TRBV5-1|TRBD2|-|TRBJ2-3
TGCGCCAGCAGCGCCGGGACTAGCGGGAGTTCTAGCACAGATACGCAGTATTTT
CASSAGTSGSSSTDTQYF
>TRBV10-3|-|few|TRBJ1-2
TGTGCCACCACGGAAAGACAGAATCCAACCTATGGCTACACCTTC
CATTERQNPTYGYTF
>TRBV9|-|few|TRBJ1-2
TGTGCCAGCAGCGATGGAGGCCTACGCCGGGGCTACACCTTC
CASSDGGLRRGYTF
>TRBV5-1|-|few|TRBJ1-1
TGCGCCAGCAGCTTGGCGGCAGAGCTCTGGACTGAAGCTTTCTTT
CASSLAAELWTEAFF
>TRBV11-2|-|-|TRBJ2-7
TGTGCCAGCAGCTTAGTTATTCTCCCCTACGAGCAGTACTTC
CASSLVILPYEQYF
>TRBV5-1|TRBD2|-|TRBJ2-7
TGCGCCAGCAGCACAGGGACTAGCGGGGGTACCTACGAGCAGTACTTC
CASSTGTSGGTYEQYF
>TRBV15|-|-|TRBJ1-1
TGTGCCACCAGCAGAGGTCTGAGCGCCTCGAACACTGAAGCTTTCTTT
CATSRGLSASNTEAFF
>TRBV6-1|-|once|TRBJ2-1
TGTGCCAGCCTAAGAGGCAGGGGTTGGAATGAGCAGTTCTTC
CASLRGRGWNEQFF
>TRBV7-9|-|few|TRBJ1-5
TGTGCCAGCAGCCTATGGGGTGAGCCCCAGCATTTT
CASSLWGEPQHF
>TRBV2|-|-|TRBJ2-5
TGTGCCAGCAGTGAAAGTTGGCAGGGCGGGACCCAGTACTTC
CASSESWQGGTQYF
>TRBV7-2|TRBD1|-|TRBJ1-3
TGTGCCACCCGGGGACAGTTCTCTGGAAACACCATATATTTT
CATRGQFSGNTIYF
>TRBV11-2|TRBD2|once|TRBJ2-3
TGTGCCAGCAGCTTAGAGTTAGCGGGGAGCACAGATACGCAGTATTTT
CASSLELAGSTDTQYF
>TRBV5-6|-|-|TRBJ1-1
TGTGCCAGCAGCCCTGGTCTAATGAACACTGAAGCTTTCTTT
CASSPGLMNTEAFF
>TRBV5-4|TRBD2|-|TRBJ2-1
TGTGCCAGCAGCCGCTTAGCGGGGGACTCCTACAATGAGCAGTTCTTC
CASSRLAGDSYNEQFF
>TRBV10-2|TRBD1|-|TRBJ1-5
TGCGCCAGCAGTGAGCCTGGACAGGGGGGGTTTCAGCCCCAGCATTTT
CASSEPGQGGFQPQHF
>TRBV5-1|-|-|TRBJ2-7
TGCGCCAGCAGCTTGGGCGGAAACGCCTACGAGCAGTACTTC
CASSLGGNAYEQYF
>TRBV5-1|TRBD1|-|TRBJ1-3
TGCGCCAGCAGCTCCGGGACAGGGGGCCGTGGAAACACCATATATTTT
CASSSGTGGRGNTIYF
>TRBV20-1|-|-|TRBJ2-7
TGCAGTGTGGGGCTCTCCTACGAGCAGTACTTC
CSVGLSYEQYF
>TRBV5-1|TRBD1|-|TRBJ2-5
TGCGCCAGCCGACCGAAACCAGGACAGGGTCCATCGACCACCCACCAAGAGACCCAGTACTTC
CASRPKPGQGPSTTHQETQYF
>TRBV7-2|-|few|TRBJ1-1
TGTGCCAGCAGCTTAGCCGGCAGCCTGAACACTGAAGCTTTCTTT
CASSLAGSLNTEAFF
>TRBV19|-|-|TRBJ2-3
TGTGCCAGTAGGAAGGGAGACTTCAGCACAGATACGCAGTATTTT
CASRKGDFSTDTQYF
>TRBV6-1|-|-|TRBJ2-1
TGTGCCAGCAGTCCCCGGGGCGAGAATGAGCAGTTCTTC
CASSPRGENEQFF
>TRBV5-5|TRBD2|-|TRBJ2-7
TGTGCCAGCAGCCTGACTAGCGGGAGTAACGAGCAGTACTTC
CASSLTSGSNEQYF
>TRBV5-4|TRBD2|-|TRBJ2-5
TGTGCCAGCACCCAATGGGGGGGTGGTCAAGAGACCCAGTACTTC
CASTQWGGGQETQYF
>TRBV5-1|-|once|TRBJ2-5
TGCGCCAGCAGCTTGGCCCCGGGGACACCCCAAGAGACCCAGTACTTC
CASSLAPGTPQETQYF